Sequencing of this T cell receptor beta chain was carried out in a study of T-cell memory formation after mild COVID-19 (dated by TCRdb to about 2021). As for the study more broadly: TCR sequence clusters from the two donors were found to be largely donor specific. In a couple of donors, T-cell clones that expanded and contracted after mild COVID-19 were tracked by sequencing TCRalpha and TCRbeta repertoires over time. The cohort comprised two young, previously healthy adult volunteers, one female and one male.

The instrument was an Illumina NovaSeq 6000. cDNA libraries for TCRalpha and TCRbeta were prepared by 5'RACE using constant-segment primers, with sample barcodes and unique molecular identifiers added. RNA was extracted from every sample with Trizol reagent. Library amplification was performed in two PCR steps, and a second sample barcode and Illumina TruSeq adapters were introduced in the second step. The libraries were sequenced on an Illumina NovaSeq using 2 x 150 bp paired-end reads. The authors' pipeline ran thus. The reads were demultiplexed and collapsed into UMI-guided consensus sequences using migec v1.2.7. Using mixcr v2.1.11, UMI consensuses were aligned to TRA and TRB V and J templates and then assembled into clonotypes. Clonotypes were classified as expanded or contracted when called significant by both edgeR and NoisET, with noise models trained on biological replicates. For edgeR calls, a false discovery rate-adjusted p below 0.01 and a log2 fold-change threshold of 1 were applied. As an exploratory analysis of dynamics, max-normalized trajectories of the 1000 most abundant clonotypes were examined with PCA combined with hierarchical clustering. Separately sequenced CD4+ and CD8+ repertoires were used to assign a CD4 or CD8 phenotype to each responding clone. The public reads were reprocessed in TCRdb via fastp at Q25 and MiXCR, keeping in-frame beta chains. When rows share a CDR3 protein, they turn into one entry using the most common DNA and genes. The V and J calls and clone size are TCRdb's, not the authors'. The sample table shows about 290,000 distinct CDR3 sequences, and about 15% are seen once. The biggest ten clones account for 20% to 25% of the sample.

On this clonotype: Its target antigen remains unknown. One base away there is no much larger clone; base qualities are not given.

The CDR3 runs 19 amino acids, cysteine and phenylalanine included. Just the 57-base CDR3 DNA is kept, in frame starting at base 1. Between the V and J ends, shortened by 0 bases and 1 base respectively, the junction contains 19 bases. For CDR1 and CDR2, the germline V gene lists MGHRA and YSYEKL. General findings and caveats noted by the study authors: Some responding clones were detected in pre-infection memory, suggesting pre-existing cross-reactive memory T cells joined the SARS-CoV-2 response. Clones that contracted from day 15 to 85 showed balanced CD4/CD8 phenotypes, whereas a second wave of clones that expanded from day 15 to 37 leaned towards CD4+. Whether the second-wave clones peaking on day 37 were SARS-CoV-2 specific was not confirmed. Contracting CD4+ clones were found mainly in CM and EM memory subsets, while CD8+ clones were enriched in EMRA. Only two mild cases were covered in the study, and larger cohorts including severe cases with pre-infection samples were considered necessary.

Ficoll-Paque density gradient centrifugation was the method used to isolate PBMCs. The chain is assembled from TRBV4-1 and TRBJ2-1, with TRBD2 tentatively as D gene (5 bases match). The sample consisted of PBMCs or a T cell subset sorted from them (not recorded which). This receptor was taken from a man aged 18 to 35 who had mild COVID-19 (a few samples of this study predate the infection). The sample titles of this study are shuffled in the database, so cell type and time point are left out; the donor was told from shared clones. The DNA sequence follows: TGCGCCAGCAGCCAAGATCAGGATCGACCCAGAGGGTCCTACAATGAGCAGTTCTTC. Translation gives CASSQDQDRPRGSYNEQFF.